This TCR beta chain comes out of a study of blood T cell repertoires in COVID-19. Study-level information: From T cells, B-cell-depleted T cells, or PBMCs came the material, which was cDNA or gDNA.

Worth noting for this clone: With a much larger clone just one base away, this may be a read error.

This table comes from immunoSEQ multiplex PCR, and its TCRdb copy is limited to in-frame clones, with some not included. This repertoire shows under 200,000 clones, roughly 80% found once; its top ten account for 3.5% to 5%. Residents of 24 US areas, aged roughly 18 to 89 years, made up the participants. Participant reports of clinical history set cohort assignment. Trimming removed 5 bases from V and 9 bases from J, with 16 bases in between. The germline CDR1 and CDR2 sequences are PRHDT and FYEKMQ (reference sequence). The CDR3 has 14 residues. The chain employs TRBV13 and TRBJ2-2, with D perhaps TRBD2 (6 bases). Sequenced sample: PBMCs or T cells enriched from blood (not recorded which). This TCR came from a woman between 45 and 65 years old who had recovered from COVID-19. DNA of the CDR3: TGTGCCAGCAGCGCGAACCCGGAGGGCAGGGAGCTGTTTTTT. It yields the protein CASSANPEGRELFF.